A single T cell receptor (beta chain) is shown here with its context. The data stem from a study of blood T cell repertoires in COVID-19. Study summary: Acute-phase and convalescent COVID-19 samples originated in the United States, Italy and Spain. T cells, B-cell-depleted T cells, or PBMCs provided the cDNA or gDNA that served as material.

This CDR3 contains 15 residues. V dropped 0 bases and J dropped 6; count of bases not matched to a gene: 6. Germline CDR1 is LGHDT and CDR2 is YNNKEL (reference sequence). Per the original data handling: Estimation of nucleated cell counts was performed using reference gene primer amplification. Sequenced by immunoSEQ multiplex PCR; TCRdb stores in-frame clones only, minus some. V, J and clone size are taken as reported in that table, and D and trimming were inferred from the DNA itself. Among 75,000 or so clones listed, around 80% were seen once. The sample taken for sequencing was peripheral blood. The rearrangement joins TRBV3-1 (or the pseudogene TRBV3-2) to TRBJ2-5, with 8 bases that match TRBD1. The sequence derives from a man aged 55-75 years with active or convalescent COVID-19. CDR3 in DNA: TGTGCCAGCAGCCAAGATCCAGGGGGCGAGAAGACCCAGTACTTC. Its translation is CASSQDPGGEKTQYF.